This T cell receptor beta chain was documented in a study of OX40 agonist ivuxolimab in advanced cancers. Background on the study: Of mixed ages from roughly 23 to 85 and averaging roughly 66 years, the group was almost 85% male.

Study-wide results and caveats: Averaging showed that CD8+ T cells had more expanded clones than CD4+ did. Dosing at 0.1 to 3.0 mg/kg was accompanied by clonal expansion of CD4+ and CD8+ blood T cells by week 6.

A word on this clone: What it recognizes is unknown.

Profiling relied on immunoSEQ multiplex PCR, and the TCRdb table lists in-frame clones only, not all of them. The repertoire has about 70,000 clones, just under 80% of them found once; the top ten carry around 5%. Germline loops: CDR1 SNHLY, CDR2 FYNNEI. CDR3 size: 16 residues. The ends lost 6 bases at V and 0 bases at J; junction bases unmatched: 7. The TCR sequence derives from an adult with an advanced solid tumor such as melanoma, head and neck, liver or kidney cancer. This chain links TRBV2 with TRBJ2-2; TRBD1 aligns across 7 bases. The source material was CD4+ or CD8+ T cells sorted from blood, sampled in a trial of the OX40 agonist ivuxolimab. The CDR3 protein is CASRSGTASNTGELFF. The CDR3 nucleotides are TGTGCCAGCAGATCCGGGACAGCGTCGAACACCGGGGAGCTGTTTTTT.